This T cell receptor (beta chain) was sequenced in a study of control samples from healthy donors and cancer patients (TCRdb year 2020). Library preparation employed the immunoSEQ multiplex PCR assay. In TCRdb, the immuneACCESS table is reduced to in-frame sequences with V and J assigned. These tables do not hold every clone; where another copy was compared, an unresolved V gene accounts for under half, and the others remain unexplained. The sample data list about 70,000 clones, and under 90% of these were observed just once. 25% to 35% of the sample lies in the top ten. The CDR3 sequence holds 15 residues, the cysteine and phenylalanine included. Only the CDR3 DNA is retained, 45 bases long and in frame from the first base. The germline V gene provides CDR1 MNHEY and CDR2 SVGEGT. Cut back by 0 bases and 0 bases, the V and J ends lie 9 bases apart. Details on this clone: What this receptor recognizes is not known. Base quality data are lacking; no much larger clone is found one base away.

The V gene is TRBV6-2 or TRBV6-3 and the J gene is TRBJ2-7; there is no confident call for the D gene. The sequenced sample was blood. This TCR was sampled from a man aged 45-65 years in good health. In nucleotides, the sequence is TGTGCCAGCAGTTACTCGACTTCCACCTCCTACGAGCAGTACTTC. Its protein is CASSYSTSTSYEQYF.